The entry below gives a single T cell receptor beta chain sequence along with its context. Its cognate antigen is unknown. Sample donors were healthy Caucasian individuals that came from Russia, aged roughly 6 to 90. The data were obtained in a study of blood T cells in healthy people across ages. Findings and limits, study-wide: Aged donors had fewer naive CD4+ cells and lower diversity than long-lived donors.

Germline-derived CDR1 and CDR2 are MDHEN and SYDVKM. This CDR3 region has 12 residues. Primed by a sample-barcoded 5' primer and a J-beta primer mix, a second PCR proceeded for about 7 to 11 cycles. TCRdb called the 5' RACE reads again in MiXCR, with one record for every CDR3 protein. This table has roughly 560,000 distinct CDR3 sequences, 20% to 30% appearing once. This sample was also put to use in a study of T cells of mothers and their children. That study reports: Second-PCR amplification with M1S added sample barcodes and 2-4 random nucleotides. Biologically related mothers and children overlapped slightly more than unrelated pairs, a non-significant difference.

The clonotype comes from a boy between 10 and 17 years old in good health. What was sequenced was blood. V gene TRBV28 combines with J gene TRBJ2-5; 7 bases fit TRBD1. Gene TRBJ2-7 matches the end of the DNA better, so the J call may be wrong. This CDR3 is CATHRGTYEQYF. The DNA of the CDR3 is TGTGCCACCCACAGGGGAACCTACGAGCAGTACTTC.